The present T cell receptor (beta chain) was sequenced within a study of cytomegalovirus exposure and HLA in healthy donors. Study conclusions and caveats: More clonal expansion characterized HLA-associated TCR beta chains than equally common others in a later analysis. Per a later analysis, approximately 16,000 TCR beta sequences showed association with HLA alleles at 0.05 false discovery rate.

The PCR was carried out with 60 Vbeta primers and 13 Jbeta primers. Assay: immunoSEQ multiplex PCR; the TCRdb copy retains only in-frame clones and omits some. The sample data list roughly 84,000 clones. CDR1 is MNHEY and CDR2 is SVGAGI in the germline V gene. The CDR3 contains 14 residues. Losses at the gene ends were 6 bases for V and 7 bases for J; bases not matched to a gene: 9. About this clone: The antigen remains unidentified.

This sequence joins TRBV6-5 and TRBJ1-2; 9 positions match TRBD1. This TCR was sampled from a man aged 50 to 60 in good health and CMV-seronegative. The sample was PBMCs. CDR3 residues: CASRRDRDVVGYTF. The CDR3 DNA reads TGTGCCAGCAGACGGGACAGGGACGTTGTTGGCTACACCTTC.